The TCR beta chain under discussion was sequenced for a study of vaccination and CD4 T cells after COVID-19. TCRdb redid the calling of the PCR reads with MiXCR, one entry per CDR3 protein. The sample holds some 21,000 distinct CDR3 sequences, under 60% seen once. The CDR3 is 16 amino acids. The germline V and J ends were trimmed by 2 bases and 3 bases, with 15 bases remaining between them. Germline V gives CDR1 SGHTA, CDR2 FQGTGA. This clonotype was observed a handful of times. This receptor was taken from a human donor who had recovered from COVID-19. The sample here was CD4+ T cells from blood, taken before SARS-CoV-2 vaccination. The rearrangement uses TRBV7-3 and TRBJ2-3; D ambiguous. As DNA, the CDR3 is TGTGCCAGCAGCTTAGGGCTAGATTCCTCGACAGATACGCAGTATTTT. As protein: CASSLGLDSSTDTQYF.